This T cell receptor beta chain was recovered during a study of graft-versus-host responses after intestinal transplantation. For the study at large: The recipients all started with anti-thymocyte globulin induction and then took tacrolimus and steroids for three to four years.

From the graft tissue, intraepithelial and lamina propria lymphocytes were released through processing. The junction had 5 bases not matched to a gene; V was cut back by 1 base and J by 1 base. CDR3 length: 16 amino acids. Per the germline V gene, CDR1 is KGHSH and CDR2 is LQKENI. Points from the study as a whole: Early declines in HvG clones that occurred post-transplant were associated with peak circulating GvH clone levels. GvH clones appeared in recipient marrow, some first in ileum or blood.

As for this clone: Antigen specificity is unknown.

The assay was immunoSEQ multiplex PCR, and TCRdb's table has in-frame clones only and misses some. The repertoire holds roughly 4,500 clones, with about 72% as singletons. The origin of this receptor is a human patient who received an intestinal transplant, so some T cells may come from the graft donor. The chain carries TRBV18 and TRBJ2-7; 9 nucleotides align to TRBD1. Here the sequenced sample was ileum tissue, taken 9 days after transplant. The chain's CDR3 is CASSPRSGQGSYEQYF. The CDR3 coding sequence is TGTGCCAGCTCACCACGATCGGGACAGGGTTCCTACGAGCAGTACTTC.